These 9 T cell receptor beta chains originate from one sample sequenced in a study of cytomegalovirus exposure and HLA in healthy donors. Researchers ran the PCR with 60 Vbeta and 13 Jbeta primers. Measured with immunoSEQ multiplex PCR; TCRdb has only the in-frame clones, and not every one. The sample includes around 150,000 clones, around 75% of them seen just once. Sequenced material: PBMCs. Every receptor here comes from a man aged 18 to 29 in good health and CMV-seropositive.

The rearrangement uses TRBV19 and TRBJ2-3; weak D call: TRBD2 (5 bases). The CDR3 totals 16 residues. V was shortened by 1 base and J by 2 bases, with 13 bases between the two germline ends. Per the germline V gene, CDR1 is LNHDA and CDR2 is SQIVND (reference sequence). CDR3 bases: TGTGCCAGTAGTATAGCCGGACTGGATTACACAGATACGCAGTATTTT. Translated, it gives CASSIAGLDYTDTQYF.

The CDR3 reads CAISELEQGETQYF. The CDR3 nucleotides read TGTGCCATCAGTGAGCTAGAACAGGGGGAGACCCAGTACTTC. The chain has TRBV10-3 and TRBJ2-5; 7 bases align to TRBD1. After removal of 2 bases from V and 5 bases from J, the junction contained 5 bases not matched to a gene. CDR3 length: 14 residues. CDR1 is ENHRY, CDR2 SYGVKD, per germline.

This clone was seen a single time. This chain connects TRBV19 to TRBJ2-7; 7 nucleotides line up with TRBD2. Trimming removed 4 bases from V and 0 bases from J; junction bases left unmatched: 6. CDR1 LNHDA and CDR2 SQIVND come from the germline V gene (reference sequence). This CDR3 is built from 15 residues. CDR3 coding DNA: TGTGCCAGTAGTAGGGGGGGGACGAGCTCCTACGAGCAGTACTTC. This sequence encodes CASSRGGTSSYEQYF.

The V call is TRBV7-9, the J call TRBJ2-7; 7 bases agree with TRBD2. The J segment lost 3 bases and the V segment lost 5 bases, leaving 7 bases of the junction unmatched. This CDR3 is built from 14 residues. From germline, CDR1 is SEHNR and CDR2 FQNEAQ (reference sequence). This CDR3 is CASSRAGGSYEQYF. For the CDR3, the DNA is TGTGCCAGCAGCCGGGCTGGCGGGAGCTACGAGCAGTACTTC.

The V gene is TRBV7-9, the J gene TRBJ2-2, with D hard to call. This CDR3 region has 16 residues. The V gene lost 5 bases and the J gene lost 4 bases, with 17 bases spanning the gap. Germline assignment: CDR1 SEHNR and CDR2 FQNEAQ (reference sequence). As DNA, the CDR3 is TGTGCCAGCAGCACATCCAAAACGCAGGTCACCGGGGAGCTGTTTTTT. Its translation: CASSTSKTQVTGELFF.

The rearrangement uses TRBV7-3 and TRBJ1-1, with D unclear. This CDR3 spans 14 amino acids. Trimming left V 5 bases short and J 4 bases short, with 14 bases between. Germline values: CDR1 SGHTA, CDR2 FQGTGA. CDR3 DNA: TGTGCCAGCAGCCCCGGGAGGGTTGGCACTGAAGCTTTCTTT. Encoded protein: CASSPGRVGTEAFF.

CDR3 loop: CGAVWRTEAFF. In nucleotides, the CDR3 is TGTGGAGCTGTTTGGAGAACTGAAGCTTTCTTT. The V call is TRBV6-1, the J call TRBJ1-1; D uncertain. This CDR3 is 11 amino acids long. The germline gives CDR1 MNHNS, CDR2 SASEGT.

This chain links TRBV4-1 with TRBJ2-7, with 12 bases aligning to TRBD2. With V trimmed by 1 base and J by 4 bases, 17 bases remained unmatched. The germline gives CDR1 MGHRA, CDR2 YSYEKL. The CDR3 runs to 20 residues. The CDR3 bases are TGCGCCAGCAGCCAAGGAGGGCCTAGCGGGAGGGCCAGACCGCGTTACGAGCAGTACTTC. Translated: CASSQGGPSGRARPRYEQYF.

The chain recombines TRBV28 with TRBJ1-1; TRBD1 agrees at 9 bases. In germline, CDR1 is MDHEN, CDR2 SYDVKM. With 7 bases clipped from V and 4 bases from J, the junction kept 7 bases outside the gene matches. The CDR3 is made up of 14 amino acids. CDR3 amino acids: CASTKQGAITEAFF. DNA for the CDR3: TGTGCCAGCACTAAACAGGGGGCGATCACTGAAGCTTTCTTT.